The clone carrying this T cell receptor (beta chain) was seen many times. The target antigen is unknown. This sample is part of a study of early T cells in non-severe SARS-CoV-2 infection. Unique molecular identifiers tagged individual cDNA molecules. TCRdb ran MiXCR on the 5' RACE reads and lists one entry per CDR3 protein. The sample consists of roughly 40,000 distinct CDR3 sequences, 7% to 8% of them appearing once. Findings and limits, study-wide: Matches to VDJdb favored anti-spike CD8 responses and missed private and CD4 specificities.

This CDR3 has 14 amino acids. CDR1 is MGHRA and CDR2 is YSYEKL in the germline V gene. The ends were cut back, 4 bases at V and 1 base at J, with 10 bases in the middle. Input material: whole blood. This receptor was taken from an adult who was a healthcare worker with PCR-confirmed SARS-CoV-2 infection or an uninfected control (not recorded which). V gene TRBV4-1 combines with J gene TRBJ1-1; D gene ambiguous. The CDR3 loop reads CASSPEQRNTEAFF. In DNA form, the CDR3 reads TGCGCCAGCAGCCCTGAACAGAGGAACACTGAAGCTTTCTTT.